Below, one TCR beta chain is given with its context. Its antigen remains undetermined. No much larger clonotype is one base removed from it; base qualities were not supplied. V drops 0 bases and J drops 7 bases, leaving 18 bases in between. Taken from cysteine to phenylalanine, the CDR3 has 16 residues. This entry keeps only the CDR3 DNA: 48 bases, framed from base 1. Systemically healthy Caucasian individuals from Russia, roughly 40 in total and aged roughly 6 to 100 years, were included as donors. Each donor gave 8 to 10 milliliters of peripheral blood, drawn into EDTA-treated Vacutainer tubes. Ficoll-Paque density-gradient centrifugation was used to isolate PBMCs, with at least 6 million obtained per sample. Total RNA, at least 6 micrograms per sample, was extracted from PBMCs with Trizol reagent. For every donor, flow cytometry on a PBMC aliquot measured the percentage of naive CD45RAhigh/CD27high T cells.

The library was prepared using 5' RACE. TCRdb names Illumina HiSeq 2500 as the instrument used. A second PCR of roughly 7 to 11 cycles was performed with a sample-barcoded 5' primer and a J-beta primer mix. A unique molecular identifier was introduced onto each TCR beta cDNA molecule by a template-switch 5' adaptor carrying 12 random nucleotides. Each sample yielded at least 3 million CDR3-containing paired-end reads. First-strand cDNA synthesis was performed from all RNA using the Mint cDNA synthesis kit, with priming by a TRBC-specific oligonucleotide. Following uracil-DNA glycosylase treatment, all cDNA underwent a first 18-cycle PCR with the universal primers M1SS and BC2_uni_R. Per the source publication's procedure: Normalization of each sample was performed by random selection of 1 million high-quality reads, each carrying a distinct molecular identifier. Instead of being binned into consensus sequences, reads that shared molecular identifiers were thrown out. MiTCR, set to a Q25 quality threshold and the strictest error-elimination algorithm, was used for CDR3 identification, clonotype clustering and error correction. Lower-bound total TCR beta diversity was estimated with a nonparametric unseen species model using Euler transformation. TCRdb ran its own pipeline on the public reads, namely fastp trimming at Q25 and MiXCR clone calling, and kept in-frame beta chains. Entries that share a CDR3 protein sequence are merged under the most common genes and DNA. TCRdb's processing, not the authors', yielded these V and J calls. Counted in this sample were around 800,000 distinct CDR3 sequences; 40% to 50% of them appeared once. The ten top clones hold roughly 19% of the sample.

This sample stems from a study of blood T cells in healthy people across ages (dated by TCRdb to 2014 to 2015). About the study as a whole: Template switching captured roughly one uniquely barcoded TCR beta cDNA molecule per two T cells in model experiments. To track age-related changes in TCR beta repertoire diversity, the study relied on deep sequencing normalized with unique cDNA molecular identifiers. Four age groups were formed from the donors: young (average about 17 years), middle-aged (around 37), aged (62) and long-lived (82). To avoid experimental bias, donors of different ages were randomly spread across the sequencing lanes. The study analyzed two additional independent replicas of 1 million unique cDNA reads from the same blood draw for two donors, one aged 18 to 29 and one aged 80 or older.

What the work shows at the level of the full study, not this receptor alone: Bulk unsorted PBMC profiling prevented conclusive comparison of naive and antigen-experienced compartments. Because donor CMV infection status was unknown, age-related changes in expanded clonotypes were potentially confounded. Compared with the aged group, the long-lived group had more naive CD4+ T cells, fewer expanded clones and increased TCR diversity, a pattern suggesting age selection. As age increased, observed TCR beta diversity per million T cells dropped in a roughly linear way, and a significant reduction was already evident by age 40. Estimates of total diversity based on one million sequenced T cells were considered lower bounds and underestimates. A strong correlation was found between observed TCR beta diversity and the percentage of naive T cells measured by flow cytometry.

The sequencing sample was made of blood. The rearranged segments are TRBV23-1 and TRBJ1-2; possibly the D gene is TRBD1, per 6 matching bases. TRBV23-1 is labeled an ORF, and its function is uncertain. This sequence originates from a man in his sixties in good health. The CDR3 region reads CASSQSWGRDMRGYTF. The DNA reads TGCGCCAGCAGTCAATCTTGGGGGAGGGACATGCGTGGCTACACCTTC.